The clone carrying this TCR beta chain has a count of ten or more. The antigen remains unidentified. This sample is part of a study of T cells in Graves' hyperthyroidism and ophthalmopathy. This CDR3 has 13 amino acids. The germline gives CDR1 SGHTA, CDR2 FQGNSA. Trimming cost V 5 bases and J 9 bases, with 11 bases left between them. General observations from the study: The majority of expanded thyroid clonotypes above 0.001 also appeared in blood.

The CDR3 regions of TCR beta were amplified from RNA transcripts. The TCR CDR3 was amplified in a first-round RT-PCR using the HTBI primer set. TCRdb reprocessed the multiplex PCR reads with MiXCR, giving one entry per CDR3 protein. The table has about 400,000 distinct CDR3 sequences, roughly 14% seen once. The chain recombines TRBV7-2 with TRBJ1-6, with D unresolved. The source material was blood. The source of this sequence is a man between 18 and 35 years old with Graves' ophthalmopathy. The CDR3 reads CASSTIDGSPLHF. DNA of the CDR3: TGTGCCAGCAGCACCATCGACGGTTCACCCCTCCACTTT.